The 18 T cell receptor beta chains presented below share a single source sample, sequenced in a study of beta chain features in type 1 diabetes. The sequenced template was cDNA made from the entire isolated RNA. Profiled with immunoSEQ multiplex PCR; TCRdb holds only in-frame clones, not every one. The sample holds roughly 290,000 clones, roughly 8% seen once. Sequencing was carried out using central memory CD4+ T cells from blood. The receptors shown here come from a woman aged 18-29 years in good health.

V usage is TRBV9 and J usage is TRBJ2-3; D is undetermined. The CDR3 spans 17 residues. Trimming pared 3 bases from V and 10 bases from J, leaving 27 bases between. The germline gives CDR1 SGDLS, CDR2 YYNGEE. The CDR3 DNA is TGTGCCAGCAGCGGAAGGCGGACCCATCTCGATACGTACCCGCAGTATTTT. Translating it yields CASSGRRTHLDTYPQYF. Full variable domain (rest looked up from reference TRBV9 and TRBJ2-3): DSGVTQTPKHLITATGQRVTLRCSPRSGDLSVYWYQQSLDQGLQFLIQYYNGEERAKGNILERFSAQQFPDLHSELNLSSLELGDSALYFCASSGRRTHLDTYPQYFGPGTRLTVL.

This clone has at least ten counts. The V and J genes are TRBV30 and TRBJ1-3; no definite D call. The V end was cut by 2 bases, the J end by 2 bases, with 7 bases between. CDR1 is GTSNPN, CDR2 SVGIG, per germline (reference sequence). This CDR3 is built from 13 residues. Here the CDR3 DNA reads TGTGCCTGGAGTTCGACGACTGGAAACACCATATATTTT. Its protein is CAWSSTTGNTIYF. Based on the CDR3 plus reference TRBV30 and TRBJ1-3, the full variable domain is SQTIHQWPATLVQPVGSPLSLECTVEGTSNPNLYWYRQAAGRGLQLLFYSVGIGQISSEVPQNLSASRPQDRQFILSSKKLLLSDSGFYLCAWSSTTGNTIYFGEGSWLTVV.

This clone was seen a few times. J is TRBJ2-4 and V is TRBV25-1; perhaps TRBD2 as D (5 bases). The CDR3 runs 15 residues. V dropped 3 bases and J dropped 5 bases, with 14 bases sitting between them. Germline V CDR1 and CDR2: MGHDK, SYGVNS. Here the CDR3 DNA reads TGTGCCAGCAGTGAGTCCGGGGATTTTCAAAACATTCAGTACTTC. Protein sequence: CASSESGDFQNIQYF.

This clone has just one count. The J gene is TRBJ2-2, the V gene TRBV29-1; no reliable D call. This CDR3 region has 17 residues. V was clipped by 6 bases and J by 0 bases, with 20 bases between them. From germline, CDR1 is SQVTM and CDR2 ANQGSEA. The CDR3: CSVLLGKRPANTGELFF. CDR3 bases: TGCAGCGTACTGCTTGGTAAGAGACCAGCGAACACCGGGGAGCTGTTTTTT.

This clone was counted only a few times. The V gene is TRBV9, the J gene TRBJ1-5, with D unresolved. The V end was cut by 4 bases, the J end by 4 bases, with 9 bases between. This CDR3 region has 13 residues. Germline loops: CDR1 SGDLS, CDR2 YYNGEE. The CDR3 region is CASSPTENQPQHF. The CDR3 DNA reads TGTGCCAGCAGCCCGACTGAGAATCAGCCCCAGCATTTT.

In this sample, this clone turned up a few times. This chain links TRBV9 with TRBJ2-3; 7 positions agree with TRBD2. The CDR3 runs 14 residues. Germline loops: CDR1 SGDLS, CDR2 YYNGEE. With V trimmed by 5 bases and J by 2 bases, 5 bases remained unmatched. The CDR3 protein is CASSGLVATDTQYF. Here the CDR3 DNA reads TGTGCCAGCAGTGGACTAGTCGCCACAGATACGCAGTATTTT.

The V call is TRBV6-6, the J call TRBJ2-1; D tentatively fits TRBD1 or TRBD2 (6 bases each). The V gene lost 6 bases and the J gene lost 7 bases, with 19 bases spanning the gap. This CDR3 comprises 15 residues. Germline V gene sequence: CDR1 MNHNY, CDR2 SVGAGI (reference sequence). The CDR3 region has the DNA TGTGCCAGCAGGCTCCAAGGGGGGAGATGGAATGAGCAGTTCTTC. This translates into CASRLQGGRWNEQFF.

This clone was seen a handful of times. The V and J genes are TRBV11-3 and TRBJ2-1; D remains unclear. The CDR3 runs to 13 residues. CDR1 is SGHNT, CDR2 YENEEA, per germline. V was clipped by 5 bases and J by 7 bases, with 12 bases between them. The CDR3 coding sequence is TGTGCCAGCAGCCTTACACTACTGAATGAGCAGTTCTTC. Translating gives CASSLTLLNEQFF.

The rearrangement uses TRBV7-9 and TRBJ1-4; TRBD1 is a possible D gene (5 bases). Deletions cut 5 bases from V and 6 bases from J, with 13 bases between. CDR3 length equals 14 residues. Germline loops: CDR1 SEHNR, CDR2 FQNEAQ (reference sequence). The CDR3 is CASSPNGGDEKLFF. The CDR3 region has the DNA TGTGCCAGCAGCCCGAACGGGGGGGATGAAAAACTGTTTTTT.

This clone qualifies as medium-sized. This chain links TRBV19 with TRBJ1-5; the match to TRBD1 covers 9 bases. CDR3 length: 12 residues. Germline CDR1 is LNHDA and CDR2 is SQIVND (reference sequence). V gave up 9 bases and J gave up 6 bases; unmatched junction bases: 3. The CDR3 DNA sequence: TGTGCCAGCACAGGGGGCCGTCAGCCCCAGCATTTT. Amino acid sequence: CASTGGRQPQHF.

This sequence joins TRBV10-3 and TRBJ1-1; TRBD1 might be the D (6 bases). This CDR3 is 13 amino acids long. Germline CDR1 and CDR2: ENHRY and SYGVKD. The ends were cut back, 10 bases at V and 4 bases at J, with 16 bases in the middle. The CDR3: CATGKDSVTEAFF. For the CDR3, the DNA is TGTGCCACCGGGAAGGACAGTGTCACTGAAGCTTTCTTT.

The chain carries TRBV9 and TRBJ2-3, with D possibly being TRBD1 or TRBD2 (6 bases each). Germline loops: CDR1 SGDLS, CDR2 YYNGEE. The CDR3 is 15 amino acids. V lost 2 bases to trimming and J lost 4 bases, with 14 bases between them. The CDR3 region has the DNA TGTGCCAGCAGCGTGTCTGGAGGGGGTGCAGATACGCAGTATTTT. Amino acid sequence: CASSVSGGGADTQYF.

The chain couples TRBV5-8 to TRBJ2-1; D perhaps matches TRBD2 (6 bases). The germline CDR1 and CDR2 sequences are SGHTS and YDEGEE. The germline V and J ends were trimmed by 1 base and 1 base, with 9 bases remaining between them. This CDR3 has 15 amino acids. The CDR3 bases are TGTGCCAGCAGCTTGTCGGGGAGGTCCTACAATGAGCAGTTCTTC. Translation gives CASSLSGRSYNEQFF.

This clone has a handful of counts. The gene calls are TRBV7-2 and TRBJ2-7; tentative D call: TRBD1 (5 bases). The CDR3 totals 15 residues. Trimming shortened V by 4 bases and J by 5 bases, and 18 bases separated the two germline ends. CDR1 and CDR2 (germline): SGHTA, FQGNSA. The CDR3 DNA is TGTGCCAGCAGCTACGGACATCTCAGGGTTGACGAGCAGTACTTC. Residues: CASSYGHLRVDEQYF.

This clone was observed a few times. This chain uses TRBV7-2 with TRBJ1-6; D gene ambiguous. The germline CDR1 and CDR2 sequences are SGHTA and FQGNSA. The CDR3 consists of 14 residues. With 5 bases removed from V and 9 bases from J, the gap between germline ends came to 14 bases. CDR3 bases: TGTGCCAGCAGCCCGTCCGGACCCGGTTCACCCCTCCACTTT. Residues: CASSPSGPGSPLHF.

This clone was seen ten or more times. This chain joins TRBV11-3 and TRBJ2-1; D is uncertain. Germline V gene lookup returns CDR1 SGHNT and CDR2 YENEEA. This CDR3 spans 13 amino acids. Trimming cost V 5 bases and J 4 bases, with 9 bases left between them. As DNA, the CDR3 is TGTGCCAGCAGCCCTCCGGAGTACAATGAGCAGTTCTTC. The encoded protein is CASSPPEYNEQFF.

V is TRBV5-1 and J is TRBJ1-1; TRBD1 might be the D (5 bases). V shed 4 bases and J shed 4 bases, with 17 bases lying between them. This CDR3 is 15 amino acids long. CDR1 and CDR2 from the germline V gene are SGHRS and YFSETQ. The CDR3, as DNA: TGCGCCAGCAGCCCTGGGGCCCTTTTGGGCACTGAAGCTTTCTTT. Translated, it gives CASSPGALLGTEAFF.

The rearrangement links TRBV29-1 to TRBJ2-3; D may be TRBD1 (6 bases). Trimming took 3 bases from V and 3 from J, leaving 10 bases between them. Per the germline V gene, CDR1 is SQVTM and CDR2 is ANQGSEA. This CDR3 has 13 residues. In DNA form, the CDR3 reads TGCAGCGTTGAGGTTCAGGGGACAGATACGCAGTATTTT. Translated: CSVEVQGTDTQYF.